This TCR beta chain is drawn from a study of blood T cells in healthy people across ages. Study-wide findings and caveats: Those diversity estimates obtained from one million T cells were thought to be underestimates. Among long-lived donors, naive CD4+ cells were more numerous and diversity higher than in aged donors.

Germline V gives CDR1 SGDLS, CDR2 YYNGEE. The CDR3 runs 15 residues. Turning to this clonotype: As yet, its antigen is unknown.

Then a second PCR, running about 7 to 11 cycles, was carried out with a sample-barcoded 5' primer and a J-beta primer mix. A 12-random-nucleotide template-switch adaptor tagged each cDNA molecule. TCRdb passed the 5' RACE reads through MiXCR, listing each CDR3 protein once. Of some 900,000 distinct CDR3 sequences listed, about 48% are singletons. The donors, all healthy, were Caucasians living in Russia, aged roughly 6 to 100. Input material: blood. The chain employs TRBV9 and TRBJ2-4; 7 nucleotides match TRBD1. The DNA end is more similar to TRBJ2-7, so the J call may be wrong. This clonotype originated in a young man in good health. CDR3 sequence: CASSVAATGTYEQYF. Here the CDR3 DNA reads TGTGCCAGCAGCGTAGCTGCGACAGGGACCTACGAGCAGTACTTC.